In its sample, the clone carrying this T cell receptor (beta chain) was seen a few times. Its antigen is unknown. CDR3 size: 15 residues. In germline, CDR1 is MGHRA, CDR2 YSYEKL. V shed 5 bases, J shed 2 bases, and the junction held 9 bases outside the gene matches. The sample belongs to a study of blood T cells in healthy people across ages. Study-wide points: Roughly linear declines in TCR beta diversity per million T cells occurred with age. TCR beta diversity tracked closely with naive T cell percentage.

Through a sample-barcoded 5' primer and a J-beta primer mix, a second PCR was run for roughly 7 to 12 cycles. Every cDNA molecule carried a tag from a template-switch adaptor bearing 12 random nucleotides. One entry per CDR3 protein, called by TCRdb with MiXCR from the 5' RACE reads. The sample lists around 990,000 distinct CDR3 sequences; around two fifths were seen once. Per sample, at least 6 micrograms of total RNA were extracted. The source material was blood. The TCR sequence derives from a man aged 18 to 29 in good health. The rearrangement joins TRBV4-1 to TRBJ2-7; 7 bases are shared with TRBD1. CDR3 protein: CASSVGTVRPYEQYF. The CDR3, as DNA: TGCGCCAGCAGCGTCGGGACAGTAAGACCCTACGAGCAGTACTTC.